Each of the 2 T cell receptor beta chains below was sequenced from the same sample in a study of neurological immune-mediated disorders. TCRdb fed the 5' RACE reads into MiXCR, producing one record per CDR3 protein. The sample lists tens of thousands of distinct CDR3 sequences, 2.6% seen once, with 1.1% in the top ten. The sample taken for sequencing was PBMCs. The receptors were gathered from a woman younger than 45 with multiple sclerosis.

This clonotype was counted ten times or more. The chain carries TRBV6-2 or TRBV6-3 and TRBJ2-7; TRBD2 agrees at 10 bases. This CDR3 region has 19 residues. J lost 1 base, V lost 0 bases, and 12 bases had no gene match. Germline values: CDR1 MNHEY, CDR2 SVGEGT. Here the CDR3 DNA reads TGTGCCAGCAGTTACTCGAGAGCCCTAGGACTAGCGGCATCCTACGAGCAGTACTTC. Its translation: CASSYSRALGLAASYEQYF.

This clonotype was recorded at least ten times. CDR3 nucleotide sequence: TGTGCCAGCAGTCCGGGGACAGGTTTTTCCTACGAGCAGTACTTC. Translating gives CASSPGTGFSYEQYF. The gene calls are TRBV12-3 or TRBV12-4 and TRBJ2-7; 8 nucleotides match TRBD1. The V segment lost 5 bases and the J segment 1 base; nucleotides outside the gene matches: 7. The CDR3 covers 15 residues.